The text below deals with one TCR beta chain. Trimming cost V 4 bases and J 0 bases, with 17 bases left between them. The CDR3 has 17 residues. The germline V gene has CDR1 SEHNR and CDR2 FQNEAQ (reference sequence). Repertoires were generated with immunoSEQ multiplex PCR, while TCRdb's copy carries only in-frame clones and drops some. The sample includes some 400,000 clones, 85% to 90% of them seen just once. Symptom resolution, clearance, or two negative PCRs marked the recovered donors of Cohort 3. This sample is part of a study of blood T cell repertoires in COVID-19. At the level of the study: Acute and convalescent COVID-19 specimens originated in the United States, Italy and Spain. T cells, B-cell-depleted T cells, or PBMCs provided the cDNA or gDNA that served as material.

The sequence was obtained from a man aged 30-40 years who had recovered from COVID-19. Material: PBMCs or T cells enriched from blood (not recorded which). The J gene is TRBJ2-3, the V gene TRBV7-9; TRBD1 is a possible D gene (5 bases). CDR3 bases: TGTGCCAGCAGCTCTTCCTTCCGGACAACGAGCACAGATACGCAGTATTTT. This translates into CASSSSFRTTSTDTQYF.